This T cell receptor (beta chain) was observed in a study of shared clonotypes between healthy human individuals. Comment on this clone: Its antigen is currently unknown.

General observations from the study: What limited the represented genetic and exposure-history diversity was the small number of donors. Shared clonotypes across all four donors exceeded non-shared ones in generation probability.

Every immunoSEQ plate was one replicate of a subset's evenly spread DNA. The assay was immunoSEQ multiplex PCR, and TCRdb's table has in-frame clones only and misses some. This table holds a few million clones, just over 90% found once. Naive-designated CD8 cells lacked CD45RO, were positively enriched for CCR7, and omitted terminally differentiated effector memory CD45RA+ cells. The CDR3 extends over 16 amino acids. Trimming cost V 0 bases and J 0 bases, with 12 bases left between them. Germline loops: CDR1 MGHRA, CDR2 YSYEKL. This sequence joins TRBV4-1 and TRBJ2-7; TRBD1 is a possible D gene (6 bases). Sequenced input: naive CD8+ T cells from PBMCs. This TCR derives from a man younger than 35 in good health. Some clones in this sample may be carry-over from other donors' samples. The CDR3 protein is CASSQDYRVISYEQYF. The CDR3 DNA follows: TGCGCCAGCAGCCAAGATTACAGGGTTATCTCCTACGAGCAGTACTTC.